The sequence of this T cell receptor (beta chain) was determined in a study of cytomegalovirus exposure and HLA in healthy donors. Study-level background: The early release's HLA-typed donors yielded roughly 85 million unique TCRs.

Findings and caveats of the study: TCR beta sequences reportedly predicted the HLA-A and HLA-B alleles of most subjects accurately. What a later analysis showed was that several of the most significant clusters appeared linked to common viral pathogens. Sequencing likely caused a cluster of highly shared sequence variants.

Germline V gives CDR1 SGHAT, CDR2 FQNNGV. V lost 0 bases, J lost 10 bases, and 5 bases stayed unmatched. This CDR3 has 14 amino acids. With 60 Vbeta and 13 Jbeta primers, the PCR was carried out. TCRdb keeps only in-frame clones here, not all; method: immunoSEQ multiplex PCR. The sample holds 80,000 or so clones, roughly a tenth seen once. For this clone: Its antigen is as yet unknown.

The sequence was collected from a man between 60 and 75 years old in good health and CMV-seropositive. This chain uses TRBV11-2 with TRBJ2-1; 8 bases line up with TRBD2. Sequencing was done on a sample of PBMCs. The CDR3 reads CASSLDRSGREQFF. In DNA, the CDR3 is TGTGCCAGCAGCTTAGATCGAAGCGGGAGAGAGCAGTTCTTC.